The 16 T cell receptor beta chains reported below all come from one sample, sequenced in a study of blood T cell repertoires in COVID-19. The protocol was immunoSEQ multiplex PCR, while the TCRdb copy is restricted to in-frame clones and leaves out a portion. The sample holds approximately 50,000 clones; around 83% are singletons and the top ten take around 5.2%. The sample comprised peripheral blood. The receptors come from a human donor in a cohort sampled during active COVID-19.

The V gene is TRBV5-4, the J gene TRBJ2-7; a weak D match, TRBD2 (6 bases). V was clipped by 0 bases and J by 2 bases, with 9 bases between them. The length of the CDR3 is 14 residues. The germline CDR1 and CDR2 sequences are SGHNT and YYREEE (reference sequence). The CDR3 sequence is CASSLVGSTYEQYF. The CDR3 bases are TGTGCCAGCAGCTTGGTCGGGAGTACCTACGAGCAGTACTTC.

The chain combines TRBV6-5 with TRBJ1-5; 8 positions agree with TRBD1. Trimming at V came to 8 bases and at J to 2 bases, leaving 5 bases not matched to a gene. Looked up from germline, CDR1 is MNHEY and CDR2 is SVGAGI. CDR3 length equals 14 residues. CDR3 bases: TGTGCCAGCCGAGGACAGGGAGGCAATCAGCCCCAGCATTTT. Its protein product is CASRGQGGNQPQHF.

The rearrangement links TRBV28 to TRBJ2-7; TRBD2 matches at 7 bases. The CDR3 loop spans 14 amino acids. Germline assignment: CDR1 MDHEN and CDR2 SYDVKM. After removal of 5 bases from V and 3 bases from J, the junction contained 7 bases not matched to a gene. The CDR3 loop reads CASSPRWGGYEQYF. The DNA of the CDR3 is TGTGCCAGCAGTCCTCGGTGGGGGGGCTACGAGCAGTACTTC.

V gene TRBV5-4 combines with J gene TRBJ1-1; no firm D call. The CDR3 totals 12 residues. Germline V gene lookup returns CDR1 SGHNT and CDR2 YYREEE (reference sequence). Trimming cost V 2 bases and J 1 base, with 3 bases left between them. The CDR3 loop is CASSFGNTEAFF. CDR3 DNA: TGTGCCAGCAGCTTCGGGAACACTGAAGCTTTCTTT. Complete variable domain (other parts from reference TRBV5-4 and TRBJ1-1): ETGVTQSPTHLIKTRGQQVTLRCSSQSGHNTVSWYQQALGQGPQFIFQYYREEENGRGNFPPRFSGLQFPNYSSELNVNALELDDSALYLCASSFGNTEAFFGQGTRLTVV.

This chain's CDR3 is CASSRDYNSPLHF. Written as DNA, the CDR3 is TGTGCCAGCAGCCGGGACTATAATTCACCCCTCCACTTT. The rearrangement links TRBV2 to TRBJ1-6; D unclear. The CDR3 has 13 amino acids. Trimming took 6 bases from V and 3 from J, leaving 6 bases between them. The V gene's germline CDR1 is SNHLY and CDR2 FYNNEI.

The chain has TRBV19 and TRBJ1-4, with TRBD1 as a possible D gene (6 bases). Germline V gene sequence: CDR1 LNHDA, CDR2 SQIVND (reference sequence). Trimming left V 4 bases short and J 8 bases short, with 11 bases between. The CDR3 is 13 amino acids. In DNA, the CDR3 is TGTGCCAGTAGTACCAGGGGTCTCGAAAAACTGTTTTTT. Its protein is CASSTRGLEKLFF.

V usage is TRBV5-4 and J usage is TRBJ2-7, with TRBD1 matching over 7 bases. This CDR3 comprises 14 residues. Germline V gives CDR1 SGHNT, CDR2 YYREEE (reference sequence). J gave up 1 base and V 4 bases, and 5 bases lay outside the gene matches. The CDR3 region is CASSNQGVSYEQYF. The CDR3 DNA reads TGTGCCAGCAGCAATCAGGGGGTATCCTACGAGCAGTACTTC.

The rearrangement links TRBV3-1 (or the pseudogene TRBV3-2) to TRBJ1-3; unclear D gene. This CDR3 region has 17 residues. V was clipped by 1 base and J by 0 bases, with 13 bases between them. Germline lookup yields CDR1 LGHDT and CDR2 YNNKEL (reference sequence). CDR3 protein: CASSQVVTVTSGNTIYF. The CDR3 nucleotides are TGTGCCAGCAGCCAAGTGGTTACGGTTACCTCTGGAAACACCATATATTTT.

This clone appeared once. The J gene is TRBJ2-3, the V gene TRBV14, with TRBD2 matching 12 bases. Per the germline V gene, CDR1 is SGHDN and CDR2 is FVKESK. The J segment lost 0 bases and the V segment lost 4 bases, leaving 2 bases of the junction unmatched. The CDR3 runs to 16 residues. This CDR3 is CASSLTSGGSTDTQYF. The CDR3 nucleotides read TGTGCCAGCAGCCTCACTAGCGGGGGGAGCACAGATACGCAGTATTTT.

This chain joins TRBV6-5 and TRBJ1-1; D is undetermined. The CDR3 sequence is 15 residues long. Looked up from germline, CDR1 is MNHEY and CDR2 is SVGAGI. V lost 2 bases and J lost 5, with 15 bases in between. CDR3 amino acids: CASSYGSPTLTEAFF. In nucleotides, the CDR3 is TGTGCCAGCAGTTACGGCTCCCCAACCCTTACTGAAGCTTTCTTT.

This clone occurred a few times. Different DNA sequences within this sample yield the same CDR3. This rearrangement joins TRBV20-1 to TRBJ1-1, with 10 bases that match TRBD1. The V gene's germline CDR1 is DFQATT and CDR2 SNEGSKA (reference sequence). Trimming cost V 6 bases and J 11 bases; bases outside gene matches: 6. This CDR3 is 11 amino acids long. The CDR3 sequence is CSAGTGVEAFF. The CDR3 DNA follows: TGCAGTGCGGGGACAGGGGTCGAGGCTTTCTTT.

The chain employs TRBV18 and TRBJ2-3; 10 positions agree with TRBD2. Looked up from germline, CDR1 is KGHSH and CDR2 is LQKENI. The J segment lost 0 bases and the V segment lost 3 bases, leaving 9 bases of the junction unmatched. The CDR3 totals 18 residues. The CDR3 loop reads CASSPGVLAGASTDTQYF. The CDR3 DNA reads as TGTGCCAGCTCACCGGGAGTTCTAGCGGGGGCGAGCACAGATACGCAGTATTTT.

The chain has TRBV29-1 and TRBJ1-2; 9 bases fit TRBD1. CDR1 and CDR2 (germline): SQVTM, ANQGSEA. J lost 3 bases, V lost 3 bases, and 8 bases had no gene match. The CDR3 has 15 amino acids. CDR3: CSVDSDRGADYGYTF. In DNA, the CDR3 is TGCAGCGTTGATAGTGACAGGGGGGCCGACTATGGCTACACCTTC.

This chain joins TRBV4-2 and TRBJ2-7, with D possibly being TRBD2 (6 bases). The CDR3 runs 15 residues. The germline V gene has CDR1 LGHNA and CDR2 YNFKEQ. The V end lost 5 bases, the J end lost 0 bases, and 14 bases lay between the germline ends. The CDR3 reads CASSYGGTSSYEQYF. CDR3 coding DNA: TGTGCCAGCAGCTATGGCGGGACTTCCTCCTACGAGCAGTACTTC.

The J gene is TRBJ2-1, the V gene TRBV4-1; D is perhaps TRBD1 (6 bases). The germline V and J ends were trimmed by 4 bases and 9 bases, with 10 bases remaining between them. The CDR3 runs to 12 residues. Germline values: CDR1 MGHRA, CDR2 YSYEKL. CDR3 loop: CASSPRGFEQFF. Written as DNA, the CDR3 is TGCGCCAGCAGCCCCAGGGGTTTTGAGCAGTTCTTC.

This clone was counted a few times. This sequence joins TRBV11-3 and TRBJ2-2; 12 positions agree with TRBD2. The CDR3 spans 17 residues. The J segment lost 3 bases and the V segment lost 5 bases, leaving 7 bases of the junction unmatched. The germline V gene encodes CDR1 SGHNT and CDR2 YENEEA. The CDR3 spells CASSPTGLAGHTGELFF. As DNA, the CDR3 is TGTGCCAGCAGCCCTACGGGACTAGCGGGCCACACCGGGGAGCTGTTTTTT.